This T cell receptor beta chain comes out of a study of blood T cell repertoires in COVID-19. In germline, CDR1 is MDHEN, CDR2 SYDVKM. This CDR3 comprises 15 residues. The ends were cut back, 3 bases at V and 7 bases at J, with 15 bases in the middle. Method: immunoSEQ multiplex PCR; TCRdb's copy keeps in-frame clones and lacks some. Altogether about 300,000 clones are present, over 75% being singletons, with the ten largest covering roughly 1.1%. Participants reported their clinical history, and cohort assignment relied on those reports. Two negative PCRs, clearance, or symptom resolution were required of recovered Cohort 3 donors.

The V call is TRBV28, the J call TRBJ2-2, with D perhaps TRBD1 (5 bases). This clonotype was sampled from a woman in her twenties or thirties who had recovered from COVID-19. Material: PBMCs or T cells enriched from blood (not recorded which). DNA of the CDR3: TGTGCCAGCAGTTTCAATCTCCCAGGGAACGGGGAGCTGTTTTTT. As protein: CASSFNLPGNGELFF.